The sequence of this TCR beta chain was determined in a study of T cells in Graves' hyperthyroidism and ophthalmopathy. Trimming took off 3 bases at V and 6 bases at J, with 23 bases between the two ends. The CDR3 covers 17 residues. The germline V gene encodes CDR1 MNHEY and CDR2 SVGAGI. The source material, RNA transcripts, was used to amplify TCR beta CDR3 regions. In the first-round RT-PCR of the TCR CDR3, the HTBI primer set was used. MiXCR, applied by TCRdb to the multiplex PCR reads, yields one record per CDR3 protein. The sample has a few hundred thousand distinct CDR3 sequences; approximately 16% are singletons.

Sequenced input: blood. The clonotype was recovered from a middle-aged woman with Graves' ophthalmopathy. The chain links TRBV6-5 to TRBJ1-2; D remains unclear. In DNA, the CDR3 is TGTGCCAGCAGTTATCCCGGTTCAAAAATAGCAAGAGATGGCTACACCTTC. It encodes CASSYPGSKIARDGYTF.